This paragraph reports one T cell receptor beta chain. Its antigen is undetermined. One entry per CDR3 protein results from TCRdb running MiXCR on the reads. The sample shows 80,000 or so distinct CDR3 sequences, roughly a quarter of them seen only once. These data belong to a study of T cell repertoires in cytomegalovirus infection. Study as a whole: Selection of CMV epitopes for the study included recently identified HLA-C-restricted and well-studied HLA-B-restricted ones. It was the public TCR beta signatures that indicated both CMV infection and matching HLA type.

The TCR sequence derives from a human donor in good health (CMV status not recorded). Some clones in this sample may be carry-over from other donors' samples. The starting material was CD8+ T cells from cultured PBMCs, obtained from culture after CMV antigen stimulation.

CDR3 in amino acids: CASSPQGQDSYGYTF. DNA for the CDR3: TGTGCCAGTAGTCCCCAGGGACAGGACTCCTATGGCTACACCTTC. The V and J genes are TRBV19 and TRBJ1-2; 8 bases fit TRBD1. V shed 5 bases and J 4 bases; nucleotides not matched to a gene: 9. The germline V gene has CDR1 LNHDA and CDR2 SQIVND (reference sequence). The CDR3 extends over 15 amino acids.